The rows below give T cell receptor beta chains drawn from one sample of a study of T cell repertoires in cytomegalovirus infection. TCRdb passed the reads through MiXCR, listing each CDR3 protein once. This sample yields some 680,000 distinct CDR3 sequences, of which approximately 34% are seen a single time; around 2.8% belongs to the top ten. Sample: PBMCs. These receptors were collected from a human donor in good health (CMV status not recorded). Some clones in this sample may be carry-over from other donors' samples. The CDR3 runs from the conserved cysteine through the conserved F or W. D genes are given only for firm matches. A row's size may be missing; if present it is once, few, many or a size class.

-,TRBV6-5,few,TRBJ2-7,CASSYDSGSYEQYF,TGTGCCAGCAGTTACGATTCGGGCTCCTACGAGCAGTACTTC
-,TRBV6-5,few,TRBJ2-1,CASSTPQSSYNEQFF,TGTGCCAGCAGTACCCCCCAGAGCTCCTACAATGAGCAGTTCTTC
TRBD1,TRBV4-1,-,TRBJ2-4,CASSPAETGGAKNIQYF,TGCGCCAGCAGCCCAGCAGAGACAGGGGGGGCCAAAAACATTCAGTACTTC
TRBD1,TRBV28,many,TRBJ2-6,CASRYTGTGEVRSGANVLTF,TGTGCCAGCAGATACACGGGGACAGGGGAGGTTCGCTCTGGGGCCAACGTCCTGACTTTC
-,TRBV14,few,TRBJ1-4,CASSQVIGGYNEKLFF,TGTGCCAGCAGCCAAGTAATAGGCGGTTATAATGAAAAACTGTTTTTT
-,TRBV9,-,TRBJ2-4,CASSGGRLAKNIQYF,TGTGCCAGCAGCGGGGGACGACTAGCCAAAAACATTCAGTACTTC
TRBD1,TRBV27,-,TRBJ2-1,CASSSQGAGEWVEQFF,TGTGCCAGCAGTTCCCAGGGGGCAGGGGAATGGGTTGAGCAGTTCTTC
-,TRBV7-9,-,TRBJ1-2,CASSLALSDGNTF,TGTGCCAGCAGCTTAGCGCTTTCAGATGGGAACACCTTC
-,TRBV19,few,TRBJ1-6,CASSIQWSSYNSPLHF,TGTGCCAGTAGTATTCAATGGAGCTCCTATAATTCACCCCTCCACTTT
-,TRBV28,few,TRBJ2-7,CASKSHGGTYEQYF,TGTGCCAGCAAAAGTCACGGCGGAACCTACGAGCAGTACTTC
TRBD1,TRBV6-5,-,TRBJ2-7,CASSSIRDRGPYEQYF,TGTGCCAGCAGTTCGATCCGGGACAGGGGACCCTACGAGCAGTACTTC
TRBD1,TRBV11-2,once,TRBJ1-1,CASSLGTGWTEAFF,TGTGCCAGCAGCTTAGGGACAGGGTGGACTGAAGCTTTCTTT
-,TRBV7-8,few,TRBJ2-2,CASTINGAHTGELFF,TGTGCCAGCACGATAAACGGGGCCCACACCGGGGAGCTGTTTTTT
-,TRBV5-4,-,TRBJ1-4,CASSLGARKNEKLFF,TGTGCCAGCAGCTTGGGAGCGCGGAAAAATGAAAAACTGTTTTTT
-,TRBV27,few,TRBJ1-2,CASSRQSSIINYGYTF,TGTGCCAGCTCCCGACAGTCTTCAATTATTAACTATGGCTACACCTTC
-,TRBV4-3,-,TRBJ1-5,CASSQDTQQASNQPQHF,TGCGCCAGCAGCCAAGATACGCAACAGGCGAGCAATCAGCCCCAGCATTTT
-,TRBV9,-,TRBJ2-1,CASSPLAGLHNEQFF,TGTGCCAGCAGCCCCCTAGCCGGGCTCCACAATGAGCAGTTCTTC
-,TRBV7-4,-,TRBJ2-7,CASSLDFEQYF,TGTGCCAGCAGCTTAGATTTCGAGCAGTACTTC
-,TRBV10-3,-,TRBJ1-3,CAISDLGNTIYF,TGTGCCATCAGTGACTTGGGAAACACCATATATTTT
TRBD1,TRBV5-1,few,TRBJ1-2,CASSPYNGQAVRGYTF,TGCGCCAGCAGCCCCTATAACGGACAGGCTGTGAGGGGCTACACCTTC
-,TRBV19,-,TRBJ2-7,CASSISDGNGYEQYF,TGTGCCAGTAGTATAAGCGACGGGAACGGCTACGAGCAGTACTTC
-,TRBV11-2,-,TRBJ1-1,CASSLVGGGMNTEAFF,TGTGCCAGCAGCTTAGTCGGGGGGGGGATGAACACTGAAGCTTTCTTT
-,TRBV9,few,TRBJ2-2,CASSGLVRAGELFF,TGTGCCAGCAGCGGGTTGGTGCGGGCCGGGGAGCTGTTTTTT
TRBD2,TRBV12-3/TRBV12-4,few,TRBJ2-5,CASSLGSGGAETQYF,TGTGCCAGCAGTTTGGGTAGCGGGGGGGCAGAGACCCAGTACTTC
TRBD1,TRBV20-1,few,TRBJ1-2,CSARNRDRGLHGYTF,TGCAGTGCTAGAAATCGGGACAGGGGGCTACATGGCTACACCTTC